This is a list of T cell receptor beta chains from one sample in a study of T cells in tuberculosis. Here immunoSEQ multiplex PCR was the method, and the copy in TCRdb shows in-frame clones only, minus some. This repertoire shows more than 20,000 clones, around 89% found once; its top ten account for roughly 14%. The sample consisted of PBMCs. These receptors came from a donor between 10 and 35 years old with latent tuberculosis or without tuberculosis infection. Each CDR3 is given with its conserved first and last residue. Fields, in order: J gene, V gene, CDR3 protein.

TRBJ2-5	TRBV9	CASSVESRARETQYF
TRBJ1-5	TRBV19	CASSHRDGGGVQPQHF
TRBJ2-7	TRBV12-5	CASGLRGGGNPYEQYF
TRBJ2-7	TRBV4-2	CASSQARDSPTYEQYF
TRBJ2-3	TRBV6-5	CASSYGTGGQAQYF
TRBJ2-3	TRBV4-1	CASSPWASGGTDTQYF
TRBJ1-6	TRBV2	CASTEAGGNSPLHF
TRBJ2-7	TRBV7-8	CASSPGAYEQYF
TRBJ1-3	TRBV23-1	CASSQIKRRGGPGNTIYF
TRBJ2-7	TRBV5-6	CASSPGQGLGSYEQYF
TRBJ2-1	TRBV5-1	CASSLGQGEFF
TRBJ2-7	TRBV13	CASEISQEYEQYF
TRBJ2-3	TRBV27	CASSFSDTQYF
TRBJ1-2	TRBV30	CAWTAGTGPHNTF
TRBJ1-5	TRBV5-1	CASSLRGPGSNQPQHF
TRBJ1-1	TRBV19	CATLLTGRAFF
TRBJ1-5	TRBV19	CASSIRTNQPQHF
TRBJ1-1	TRBV6-1	CASKEQAMSAEAFF
TRBJ2-7	TRBV5-1	CASSFGLAGSSYEQYF
TRBJ1-1	TRBV15	CATSSNRERMTEAFF
TRBJ1-2	TRBV9	CASSVAGGRGDGYTF
TRBJ1-5	TRBV27	CASSLDSTGAQPQHF
TRBJ1-5	TRBV6-5	CASSFQARGQPQHF
TRBJ1-1	TRBV28	CASSLWGGRIEAFF
TRBJ1-2	TRBV10-3	CAISESGWDSYGYTF
TRBJ1-1	TRBV6-6	CASNQGTEAFF
TRBJ2-3	TRBV30	CAWSGRGGDTQYF
TRBJ2-5	TRBV4-1	CASSLLGVGRETQYF
TRBJ2-2	TRBV7-3	CASTLTSGSNTGELFF
TRBJ1-2	TRBV19	CASSITVTNYGYTF
TRBJ2-7	TRBV5-6	CASSLLREHYEQYF
TRBJ2-2	TRBV30	CAWSVRGQRELFF
TRBJ1-1	TRBV19	CASRLGHSGQALNTEAFF
TRBJ1-1	TRBV5-4	CASSLWQTEAFF
TRBJ2-7	TRBV14	CASSPDRGNEQYF
TRBJ1-5	TRBV6-5	CASSPAIGGNQPQHF
TRBJ2-1	TRBV5-1	CASSSSDRYNEQFF
TRBJ2-3	TRBV9	CASSVLAGVTDTQYF
TRBJ2-3	TRBV15	CATSRGQGNTDTQYF
TRBJ1-1	TRBV6-1	CASRQGVSEAFF
TRBJ1-2	TRBV27	CASRSPLETYGYTF